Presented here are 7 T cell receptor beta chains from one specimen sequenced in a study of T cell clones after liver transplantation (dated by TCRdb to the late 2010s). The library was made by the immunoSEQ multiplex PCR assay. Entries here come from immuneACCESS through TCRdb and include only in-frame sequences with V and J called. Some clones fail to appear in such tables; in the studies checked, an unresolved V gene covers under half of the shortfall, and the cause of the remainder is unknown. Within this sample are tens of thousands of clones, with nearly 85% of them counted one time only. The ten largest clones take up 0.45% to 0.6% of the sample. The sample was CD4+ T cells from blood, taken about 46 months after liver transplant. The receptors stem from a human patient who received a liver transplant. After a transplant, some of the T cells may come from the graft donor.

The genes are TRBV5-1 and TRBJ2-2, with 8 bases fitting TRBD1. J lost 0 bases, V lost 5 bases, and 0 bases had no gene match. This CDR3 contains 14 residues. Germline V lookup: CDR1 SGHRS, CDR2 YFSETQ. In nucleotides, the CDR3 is TGCGCCAGCAGGACAGGGGCGAACACCGGGGAGCTGTTTTTT. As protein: CASRTGANTGELFF.

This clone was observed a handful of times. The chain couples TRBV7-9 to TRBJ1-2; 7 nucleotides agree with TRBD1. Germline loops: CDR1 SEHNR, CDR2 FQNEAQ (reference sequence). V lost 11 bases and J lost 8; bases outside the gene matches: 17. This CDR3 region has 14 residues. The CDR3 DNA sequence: TGTGCCTCCCAACAGGGGATGATGAGGATCGGCTACACCTTC. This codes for CASQQGMMRIGYTF.

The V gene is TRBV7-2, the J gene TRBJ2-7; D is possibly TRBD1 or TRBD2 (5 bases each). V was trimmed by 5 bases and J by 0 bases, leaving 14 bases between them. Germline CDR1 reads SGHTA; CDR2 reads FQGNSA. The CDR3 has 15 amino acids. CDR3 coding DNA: TGTGCCAGCAGCCCGGGACGGCTTAACTCCTACGAGCAGTACTTC. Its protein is CASSPGRLNSYEQYF.

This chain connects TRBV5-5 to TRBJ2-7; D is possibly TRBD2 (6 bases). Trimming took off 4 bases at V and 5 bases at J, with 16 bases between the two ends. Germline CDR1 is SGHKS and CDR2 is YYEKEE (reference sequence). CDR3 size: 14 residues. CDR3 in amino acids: CASSPRGGNHEQYF. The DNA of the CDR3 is TGTGCCAGCAGCCCCCGAGGAGGGAACCACGAGCAGTACTTC.

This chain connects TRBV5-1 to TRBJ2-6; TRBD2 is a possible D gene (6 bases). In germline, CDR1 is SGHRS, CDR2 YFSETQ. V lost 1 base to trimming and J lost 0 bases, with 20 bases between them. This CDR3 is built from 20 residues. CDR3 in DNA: TGCGCCAGCAGCTTGCTCGTGGGAGGACTCCCAAGCTCTGGGGCCAACGTCCTGACTTTC. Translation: CASSLLVGGLPSSGANVLTF.

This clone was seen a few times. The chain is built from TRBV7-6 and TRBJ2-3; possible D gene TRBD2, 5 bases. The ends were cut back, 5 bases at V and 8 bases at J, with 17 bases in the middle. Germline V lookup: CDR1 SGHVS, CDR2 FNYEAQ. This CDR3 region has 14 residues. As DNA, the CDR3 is TGTGCCAGCAGCCGCCCGGAAGGAGGCCCTACGCAGTATTTT. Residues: CASSRPEGGPTQYF.

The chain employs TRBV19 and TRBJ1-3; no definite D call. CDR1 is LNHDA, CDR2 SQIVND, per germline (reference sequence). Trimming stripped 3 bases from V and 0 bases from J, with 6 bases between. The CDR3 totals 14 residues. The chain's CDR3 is CASSIGDSGNTIYF. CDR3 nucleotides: TGTGCCAGTAGTATCGGCGACTCTGGAAACACCATATATTTT.